In this sample, the clone carrying this TCR beta chain turned up a few times. What it binds is not known. V was clipped by 2 bases and J by 5 bases; unmatched bases: 6. Germline-derived CDR1 and CDR2 are MGHRA and YSYEKL. The CDR3 totals 15 residues. The data were obtained in a study of cytomegalovirus exposure and HLA in healthy donors. The study, taken as a whole, reports: In a later analysis, a missense DCLRE1C variant was linked to TCR beta V- and J-gene trimming.

With 60 Vbeta and 13 Jbeta primers, the PCR was carried out. This table comes from immunoSEQ multiplex PCR, and its TCRdb copy is limited to in-frame clones, with some not included. The sample yields around 150,000 clones, about 10% seen once. This TCR came from a woman aged 40 to 50 in good health and CMV-seropositive. The gene calls are TRBV4-1 and TRBJ1-2, with 9 positions matching TRBD1. What was sequenced was PBMCs. The CDR3, as DNA: TGCGCCAGCAGCCAACCGGGACAGGGCCTATATGGCTACACCTTC. It encodes CASSQPGQGLYGYTF.